This T cell receptor (beta chain) was identified in a study of cytomegalovirus exposure and HLA in healthy donors. Study conclusions and caveats: The tendency of first-cohort TCR clusters to co-occur in the 120 or so validation repertoires was identified by a subsequent analysis. Cytomegalovirus-associated TCR beta chains were listed, numbering more than 150.

The donors were in the approximately 120-subject validation cohort, distinct from the roughly 670-subject first cohort. TCRdb's table, derived via immunoSEQ multiplex PCR, lists solely in-frame clones and lacks some. This table holds about 100,000 clones, 90% to 96% found once. V dropped 5 bases and J dropped 3 bases, with 6 bases sitting between them. The CDR3 is made up of 12 amino acids. Per the germline V gene, CDR1 is MDHEN and CDR2 is SYDVKM. Concerning this clone itself: Antigen specificity is unknown.

The sequence was collected from a woman aged 18-29 years in good health and CMV-seronegative. Sequenced input: PBMCs. The gene calls are TRBV28 and TRBJ2-3; D ambiguous. The CDR3 spells CASSPGTDTQYF. Here the CDR3 DNA reads TGTGCCAGCAGTCCCGGGACAGATACGCAGTATTTT.